The 24 T cell receptor beta chains below were found in one sample sequenced in a study of post-analysis software for immune sequencing data. Findings and limits, study-wide: When patients were compared with controls, roughly five TRBV segments were more frequent, TRBV5-6, TRBV5-1 and TRBV20-1 among them.

Their cognate antigens are unknown. The TCR beta cDNA libraries carried unique molecular identifiers. TCRdb analysed the PCR reads with MiXCR anew, one entry per CDR3 protein. There are roughly 540,000 distinct CDR3 sequences in the sample; 30% to 40% occur only once, and about 6% lies in the top ten. The material sequenced was blood. These receptor sequences come from a girl under 18 with multiple sclerosis.

This clonotype was counted only a few times. The J gene is TRBJ2-3, the V gene TRBV20-1, with 9 nucleotides matching TRBD2. Germline CDR1 DFQATT, CDR2 SNEGSKA (reference sequence). J gave up 5 bases and V 0 bases, and 9 bases lay outside the gene matches. The CDR3 has 16 amino acids. The CDR3 region is CSAREGTSHIEDTQYF. CDR3 coding DNA: TGCAGTGCTAGAGAGGGGACTAGCCACATCGAAGATACGCAGTATTTT.

This clonotype was seen a few times. The V and J genes are TRBV7-8 and TRBJ2-5; 7 bases map to TRBD1. The CDR3 runs to 15 residues. V lost 4 bases and J lost 7; bases outside the gene matches: 12. Germline V lookup: CDR1 SGHVS, CDR2 FQNEAQ. Here the CDR3 DNA reads TGTGCCAGCAGCTCCGCCTCGACAGGGTATGGGACCCAGTACTTC. Translated: CASSSASTGYGTQYF.

This clonotype was seen a few times. CDR3 residues: CASSSFAEQGNEQFF. In nucleotides, the CDR3 is TGTGCCAGCAGCTCCTTTGCGGAACAGGGGAATGAGCAGTTCTTC. The chain uses TRBV11-2 and TRBJ2-1, with TRBD1 identical over 7 bases. CDR3 length: 15 residues. Germline V CDR1 and CDR2: SGHAT, FQNNGV. V shed 4 bases, J shed 7 bases, and the junction held 10 bases outside the gene matches.

As regards this clonotype: An end of the junction does not agree with germline; a read error may underlie this. The chain is built from TRBV2 and TRBJ2-6, with D perhaps TRBD1 or TRBD2 (5 bases each). The germline gives CDR1 SNHLY, CDR2 FYNNEI. The CDR3 covers 15 residues. In DNA form, the CDR3 reads TGTGCCAGCTCTGAACTCGGCTACGGGGCCAACGTCCGGACTTTC. Residues: CASSELGYGANVRTF.

This clonotype was detected only a few times. The gene calls are TRBV29-1 and TRBJ2-3, with D possibly being TRBD1 (5 bases). The germline V gene encodes CDR1 SQVTM and CDR2 ANQGSEA. The CDR3 totals 12 residues. V lost 2 bases and J lost 7, with 10 bases in between. As DNA, the CDR3 is TGCAGCGTTGAACAGGGAATTAATACGCAGTATTTT. As protein: CSVEQGINTQYF.

This clonotype was found a few times. In DNA form, the CDR3 reads TGCAGCGTTGACGGGGTGGAAACTGGCTACACCTTC. It encodes CSVDGVETGYTF. The V gene is TRBV29-1, the J gene TRBJ1-2; no clear D gene. The CDR3 sequence is 12 residues long. The V and J ends lost 3 bases and 7 bases respectively, with 12 bases between them. CDR1 is SQVTM, CDR2 ANQGSEA, per germline.

The sample holds a few counts of this clonotype. The V gene is TRBV7-9, the J gene TRBJ2-7; 7 bases are a match to TRBD2. The trim removed 5 bases at V and 6 bases at J, leaving 7 bases unmatched. The CDR3 totals 13 residues. Looked up from germline, CDR1 is SEHNR and CDR2 is FQNEAQ (reference sequence). The DNA of the CDR3 is TGTGCCAGCAGCCCATTGTCGGGAGGCGAGCAGTACTTC. Its protein is CASSPLSGGEQYF.

V usage is TRBV20-1 and J usage is TRBJ2-1; D is possibly TRBD1 or TRBD2 (5 bases each). Germline loops: CDR1 DFQATT, CDR2 SNEGSKA (reference sequence). The CDR3 runs to 18 residues. Trimming left V 1 base short and J 4 bases short, with 23 bases between. The CDR3 DNA follows: TGCAGTGCTAGAGCCTATCCCCGGGACGCCATTCGGTACAATGAGCAGTTCTTC. Protein sequence: CSARAYPRDAIRYNEQFF.

This clonotype was observed a few times. The V gene is TRBV27, the J gene TRBJ2-7, with D unclear. CDR1 and CDR2 from the germline V gene are MNHEY and SMNVEV (reference sequence). V gave up 4 bases and J gave up 4 bases, with 11 bases separating them. The CDR3 has 13 residues. Here the CDR3 reads CASSSLLGYEQYF. CDR3 DNA: TGTGCCAGCAGTTCCCTATTGGGGTACGAGCAGTACTTC.

The table lists this clonotype with a few counts. The chain uses TRBV10-3 and TRBJ1-2; TRBD1 matches at 7 bases. Germline trimming cut 6 bases from V and 6 bases from J; bases unmatched to any gene: 10. CDR3 length: 14 residues. Germline V gene data show CDR1 as ENHRY and CDR2 as SYGVKD. This CDR3 reads CAIREMDRTDGYTF. In DNA form, the CDR3 reads TGTGCCATCAGGGAGATGGACAGGACCGATGGCTACACCTTC.

The V gene is TRBV3-1, the J gene TRBJ2-5; TRBD2 might be the D (7 bases). The CDR3 has 15 amino acids. The germline CDR1 and CDR2 sequences are LGHDT and YNNKEL (reference sequence). V gave up 2 bases and J gave up 5 bases, with 15 bases separating them. The CDR3 DNA follows: TGTGCCAGCAGCCAACGGGGGGCCGGGTGTGAGACCCAGTACTTC. It yields the protein CASSQRGAGCETQYF.

The chain links TRBV6-1 to TRBJ2-7; D might be TRBD1 (5 bases). The CDR3 consists of 13 residues. Germline lookup yields CDR1 MNHNS and CDR2 SASEGT. Trimming stripped 6 bases from V and 2 bases from J, with 11 bases between. CDR3 amino acids: CASRTATAYEQYF. CDR3 in DNA: TGTGCCAGCAGGACAGCCACGGCCTACGAGCAGTACTTC.

The chain links TRBV5-5 to TRBJ2-1; 7 bases line up with TRBD1. Germline V gene data show CDR1 as SGHKS and CDR2 as YYEKEE (reference sequence). V trimming: 0 bases; J trimming: 8 bases; junction bases outside the gene matches: 5. This CDR3 spans 14 amino acids. Written as DNA, the CDR3 is TGTGCCAGCAGCTTGGTTACAGGGGCCTATGAGCAGTTCTTC. Translation gives CASSLVTGAYEQFF.

The genes are TRBV20-1 and TRBJ2-1; D may be TRBD1 or TRBD2 (5 bases each). CDR3 length: 15 amino acids. The V gene lost 1 base and the J gene lost 8 bases, with 18 bases spanning the gap. Germline CDR1 is DFQATT and CDR2 is SNEGSKA (reference sequence). The CDR3: CSARVKPRDLDEQFF. The CDR3 coding sequence is TGCAGTGCTAGAGTAAAACCTCGGGACCTCGATGAGCAGTTCTTC.

This clonotype has ten or more counts. The chain links TRBV20-1 to TRBJ2-5; possible D gene TRBD1, 7 bases. The CDR3 sequence is 15 residues long. Looked up from germline, CDR1 is DFQATT and CDR2 is SNEGSKA (reference sequence). The V gene lost 5 bases and the J gene lost 2 bases, with 18 bases spanning the gap. For the CDR3, the DNA is TGCAGTGCTCCCCCAGGGGGGACGGTGCAAGAGACCCAGTACTTC. As protein: CSAPPGGTVQETQYF.

The chain is built from TRBV15 and TRBJ2-6; perhaps D is TRBD1 or TRBD2 (5 bases each). Germline-derived CDR1 and CDR2 are LNHNV and YYDKDF (reference sequence). Deletions cut 0 bases from V and 4 bases from J, with 10 bases between. The CDR3 runs to 16 residues. The CDR3 bases are TGTGCCACCAGCAGAGATGGGGGTATCGGGGCCAACGTCCTGACTTTC. Amino acids: CATSRDGGIGANVLTF.

This rearrangement joins TRBV5-1 to TRBJ2-1; 10 bases are a match to TRBD2. This CDR3 is built from 18 residues. Germline V gene sequence: CDR1 SGHRS, CDR2 YFSETQ. Trimming cost V 1 base and J 4 bases; bases outside gene matches: 11. DNA of the CDR3: TGCGCCAGCAGCTTGCTAGCGGGGGCTCCCGGAATTTACAATGAGCAGTTCTTC. Translation: CASSLLAGAPGIYNEQFF.

Regarding this clonotype: A read error is possible here, since a much larger clone lies one base away. This chain joins TRBV20-1 and TRBJ2-1; D not resolved. This CDR3 comprises 14 residues. Germline V gives CDR1 DFQATT, CDR2 SNEGSKA (reference sequence). Written as DNA, the CDR3 is TGCAGTGCTAGACCGGTGGACGGATACAATGAGCAGTTATTC. This encodes CSARPVDGYNEQLF.

This clonotype was counted only a few times. V gene TRBV20-1 combines with J gene TRBJ2-3; 12 bases align to TRBD2. V shed 5 bases, J shed 4 bases, and the junction held 7 bases outside the gene matches. The CDR3 runs to 15 residues. The germline CDR1 and CDR2 sequences are DFQATT and SNEGSKA (reference sequence). DNA of the CDR3: TGCAGTGCTCCTAACCGACTAGCGGGGGCAGATACGCAGTATTTT. Translating it yields CSAPNRLAGADTQYF.

The chain employs TRBV27 and TRBJ2-3, with TRBD1 identical over 7 bases. In germline, CDR1 is MNHEY, CDR2 SMNVEV (reference sequence). Trimming took 3 bases from V and 3 from J; bases not matched to a gene: 3. The CDR3 has 14 amino acids. This CDR3 is CASSFYRGTDTQYF. The CDR3 nucleotides read TGTGCCAGCAGTTTCTACAGGGGTACAGATACGCAGTATTTT.

The rearrangement joins TRBV4-1 to TRBJ1-2; 7 nucleotides align to TRBD1. Germline CDR1 and CDR2: MGHRA and YSYEKL. The CDR3 sequence is 14 residues long. V was pared by 1 base and J by 10 bases, with 9 bases of the junction left unmatched. CDR3 nucleotides: TGCGCCAGCAGCCAAGCTTCAGGGGGTTTAGACTACACCTTC. This gives the protein CASSQASGGLDYTF.

This clonotype was picked up one time. The chain links TRBV20-1 to TRBJ2-7; 7 nucleotides match TRBD2. In germline, CDR1 is DFQATT, CDR2 SNEGSKA (reference sequence). The CDR3 totals 13 residues. The V and J ends lost 1 base and 7 bases, in that order; junction bases with no gene match: 7. The CDR3 coding sequence is TGCAGTGCTAGAGCGGGGGGTTTACCTGAGCAGTACTTC. This gives the protein CSARAGGLPEQYF.

In this sample, this clonotype turned up once. The genes are TRBV7-9 and TRBJ1-4; 8 bases agree with TRBD1. After removal of 3 bases from V and 7 bases from J, the junction contained 4 bases not matched to a gene. Germline V gene sequence: CDR1 SEHNR, CDR2 FQNEAQ (reference sequence). CDR3 size: 14 residues. The CDR3 region is CASSLDRVAEKLFF. For the CDR3, the DNA is TGTGCCAGCAGCTTGGACAGGGTTGCTGAAAAACTGTTTTTT.

The chain has TRBV5-1 and TRBJ2-1; TRBD2 might be the D (6 bases). CDR1 and CDR2 from the germline V gene are SGHRS and YFSETQ. The CDR3 contains 15 residues. The V end was cut by 4 bases, the J end by 5 bases, with 16 bases between. Written as DNA, the CDR3 is TGCGCCAGCAGCCCACCGGCGGGGAATAACAATGAGCAGTTCTTC. It codes for CASSPPAGNNNEQFF.